Listed below are T cell receptor beta chains from one sample, sequenced in a study of control samples from healthy donors and cancer patients. Clones were read by immunoSEQ multiplex PCR, and TCRdb kept only the in-frame ones, dropping some. The sample has about 140,000 clones, less than 90% seen once. Sequenced sample: blood. All receptors derive from a woman aged 25 to 39 in good health. CDR3s include the opening cysteine and the closing phenylalanine or tryptophan.

v_call,cdr3_aa
TRBV27,CASSSQGAGQPQHF
TRBV19,CASSAGSSYNSPLHF
TRBV19,CASSPGTLRRDEQYF
TRBV5-6,CASSLRAAVYNYGYTF
TRBV28,CASSFSTYGYTF
TRBV10-1,CASSESETQYF
TRBV3-1/TRBV3-2,CASQPAPDSSLSF
TRBV2,CASSGGRGEKLFF
TRBV11-2,CASSSPPGTIYF
TRBV19,CASSIGLDTLSYEQYF
TRBV10-3,CAISGGTDSSYEQYF
TRBV4-1,CASSQDSGLAVSTDTQYF
TRBV19,CASSIPSGGIYEQYF
TRBV11-2,CASSYSLQGVYEQYF
TRBV15,CATSGSREITAGKLFF
TRBV27,CASSPTDRGAGNQPQHF
TRBV2,CASSEEWGANYGYTF
TRBV7-9,CASSLRPQGIGYGYTF
TRBV28,CASSVSYEQYF
TRBV28,CATQGSNQPQHF